This TCR beta chain was documented in a study of T-cell reconstitution after alpha-beta-depleted transplantation in children. A TCRbeta library incorporating unique molecular identifiers was prepared. From the PCR reads, TCRdb called clonotypes with MiXCR, one entry per CDR3 protein. The top ten clones hold over 20% of a sample with about 20,000 distinct CDR3 sequences, roughly a tenth of them seen once. Ten or more counts support this clonotype. CDR1 is SGHTS, CDR2 YDEGEE, per germline. The CDR3 length is 15 residues. Losses at the gene ends were 3 bases for V and 2 bases for J; bases not matched to a gene: 6.

This receptor was taken from a human donor who donated a stem cell graft to a child with chronic granulomatous disease. The rearrangement links TRBV5-8 to TRBJ2-7; 9 bases are a match to TRBD1. Sequences were derived from PBMCs from the stem cell graft donor, sampled from the stem cell graft. This chain's CDR3 is CASSYGTGLTYEQYF. DNA for the CDR3: TGTGCCAGCAGCTACGGGACAGGGCTTACCTACGAGCAGTACTTC. The variable domain in full, completed from reference TRBV5-8 and TRBJ2-7, reads EAGVTQSPTHLIKTRGQQATLRCSPISGHTSVYWYQQALGLGLQFLLWYDEGEERNRGNFPPRFSGRQFPNYSSELNVNALELEDSALYLCASSYGTGLTYEQYFGPGTRLTVT.